Detailed here is one T cell receptor beta chain. Its target is unknown. This sample was included in a study of OX40 agonist ivuxolimab in advanced cancers. Study-level points and caveats: The authors did not determine the antigen specificity of the expanded peripheral T cells. Patients who responded partially at 0.1-3.0 mg/kg showed clonal expansion ranking among the lowest.

The CDR3 is made up of 13 amino acids. CDR1 is SGHRS and CDR2 is YFSETQ in the germline V gene. Trimming removed 7 bases at V and 4 bases at J, with 14 bases between. This table comes from immunoSEQ multiplex PCR, and its TCRdb copy is limited to in-frame clones, with some not included. Of tens of thousands of clones in the sample, more than 75% were seen once. Sequencing used CD4+ or CD8+ T cells sorted from blood, obtained in a trial of the OX40 agonist ivuxolimab. The chain employs TRBV5-1 and TRBJ1-1; D might be TRBD1 (5 bases). This TCR came from an adult with an advanced solid tumor such as melanoma, head and neck, liver or kidney cancer. The CDR3 sequence: CASSLEGATEAFF. In DNA form, the CDR3 reads TGCGCCAGCTCTCTGGAAGGGGCCACTGAAGCTTTCTTT.